Given below is one T cell receptor beta chain in context. Its cognate antigen has yet to be identified. No base qualities exist here, and no much larger clone lies one base off it. The record originates from a study of cytomegalovirus exposure and HLA in healthy donors (dated by TCRdb to 2016 to 2017). Study-level background: In an earlier analysis of under 600 of the donors, about 270 Gb of sequence data and roughly 100 million unique TCR beta sequences from 150 million to 200 million T cells were reported. An early release covering 550 to 700 HLA-typed donors comprised about 290 gigabases of sequencing data and around 80 million unique TCR sequences. Of the 350 to 400 genotyped donors, approximately 83% fell in the genetic ancestry cluster associated with self-reported Caucasian donors. The aim of the study was to test whether cataloging public T cell receptors could identify signatures of past pathogen exposure. The study used immunosequencing to profile the T cell repertoires of approximately 630 subjects and linked those repertoires to cytomegalovirus serostatus. A separate validation cohort of 90 to 150 different subjects was used in addition to the roughly 670-subject first cohort. To predict cytomegalovirus infection status, the study brought together high-throughput TCR immunosequencing, statistical association of individual TCRs with disease status, and machine learning. A later analysis re-analyzed previously published TCR beta repertoires from about 730 donors and added high-resolution HLA genotyping to study TCR occurrence patterns. In the later analysis, no new phenotypic data were used to find candidate immune exposures; instead, reliance was placed on TCR beta sequences and their occurrence across donors. An earlier analysis of 587 of the donors used high-throughput TCR beta sequencing to judge whether each TCR beta V gene segment behaved as functional or pseudogenic. Donor age, sex, ethnicity and CMV serostatus were compiled together with the repertoire data. In a later genetic analysis, genome-wide SNP genotypes for about 65% of the roughly 670 donors were used, and that subset was treated as a discovery cohort. Every repertoire in the discovery cohort had been generated on one and the same sequencing platform. Both class I and class II loci were covered by HLA typing, at four-digit resolution. The number of typed donors differed by locus: 629-630 for A, B, C, DRB1 and DQB1; 522 for DQA1; roughly 600 for DPA1; and about 470 for DPB1. About five DR-DQ haplotypes were handled as single units for association and clustering, since linkage in the cohort was strong. Among 300 to 500 genotyped donors of the cohort, an average of roughly 230,000 unique TCR beta nucleotide sequences was sequenced per donor, of which about 19% were non-productive. Results and caveats for the whole study, not just this receptor: In both the original and validation cohorts, the classifier was reported to diagnose cytomegalovirus status with high specificity and sensitivity. V-gene and J-gene trimming of TCR beta chains was associated with a missense DCLRE1C variant in a later genetic analysis, and the association was replicated in an independent cohort. In this cohort, only TCR beta chains were sequenced, and detectable features were limited by the absence of alpha or paired-chain data. An earlier analysis of around 500 of the donors showed that most TCR beta V segments appeared in productive rearrangements either about 87% or about 30% of the time, which broadly matched IMGT annotations. The authors suggested that the approach could potentially be generalized to other disease states and immunological phenotypes. A further reported finding was that TCR beta sequences accurately predicted the HLA-A and HLA-B alleles for most subjects in the first cohort. Sequencing depth was assumed to be roughly uniform across donors in the presence/absence analyses, though that assumption may not hold. In a later analysis, TCR association rates were found to vary across HLA loci, with the most associated TCRs seen for DRB1 alleles and the fewest for HLA-C alleles. Specific HLA alleles were associated with 16,951 TCR beta sequences at a false discovery rate of 0.05 in a later analysis. Across donors, most TCR sequences were observed very rarely, whereas some public TCRs were present in many individuals. Strong co-occurrence of HLA alleles, especially DR and DQ, made assigning TCR associations to individual alleles difficult. Because counts were too low, roughly 16 rarely observed V segments, including chromosome 9 orphons, were left out of the earlier analysis of some 600 of the donors. For the cohort, immune exposure information was limited to CMV serostatus. A later genetic analysis reported fewer N-insertions in productive TCRs among donors in an Asian-associated ancestry cluster than the 666-donor mean. A later analysis found that most CMV-associated TCR beta chains appeared HLA-restricted, with HLA associations seemingly driven largely by CMV exposure. A later analysis found that HLA-associated TCR beta chains were more clonally expanded and had lower generation probabilities than equally common non-associated chains. The study gave a list of roughly 150 TCR beta chains associated with cytomegalovirus. A cluster of highly shared sequence variants was judged likely to be a technical artifact of the sequencing pipeline. A later analysis reported that several top co-occurrence clusters appeared linked to parvovirus B19, influenza, CMV and Epstein-Barr virus. The 87-base-pair reads could not distinguish some IMGT-functional V segments, including TRBV6-2 and TRBV6-3, so those segments were excluded. HLA typing was unavailable for some donors at each locus, so association tests used only the typed subset. In vitro tests confirmed that a few of the cytomegalovirus-associated TCR beta chains recognize cytomegalovirus antigens. Correlated functional status among segregating V segments might reflect linkage disequilibrium, but an unknown experimental factor could not be ruled out.

The CDR3 has 16 amino acids, counting the end cysteine and phenylalanine. Of all the DNA, just the CDR3 is kept, 48 bases in frame from base 1. Between the V and J ends, shortened by 5 bases and 4 bases respectively, the junction contains 18 bases. CDR1 and CDR2 are read off the germline V gene as MDHEN and SYDVKM. The cohort comprised 670 or so healthy bone marrow donors. At the time of sampling, all cohort members were nominally healthy, though unrecorded immune exposures were likely present. The donor was CMV seropositive and belonged to the group of 250 to 300 seropositive cohort members. A peripheral blood sample was provided by each donor, and peripheral blood mononuclear cells were used for TCR beta sequencing. Genomic DNA extraction from the blood cell samples was performed with the Qiagen DNeasy Blood Extraction Kit. Receptor libraries were prepared by the immunoSEQ multiplex PCR assay. A mixture of 60 forward primers for TCR Vbeta segments and 13 reverse primers for TCR Jbeta segments was used in the multiplex PCR. The CDR3 region of rearranged TCR beta genes was amplified from genomic DNA with a multiplex PCR assay. Amplified TCR beta libraries were sequenced as 87-base-pair reads on the Illumina HiSeq System. In the authors' own workflow: A later analysis counted about 80 million unique TCR beta chains across the 500 to 850 repertoires, and some 11 million of these chains were shared by at least two donors. Raw reads were error-corrected and collapsed into unique sequences by a nearest-neighbor algorithm in which closely related sequences were merged to remove PCR and sequencing errors. V, D and J gene segments were assigned by aligning CDR3 sequences to IMGT reference sequences. For a sequence to be retained, at least a six-nucleotide match to both a V gene segment and a J gene segment was required. Rearrangements were classified as productive when the CDR3 lacked stop codons and remained in frame with V and J, and all other rearrangements were classified as non-productive. CDR3 was defined according to IMGT convention as the region running from the second conserved V-encoded cysteine to the conserved J-encoded phenylalanine. In an earlier analysis of more than 550 of the donors, sequences lacking an unambiguous match to a single V gene segment were excluded. An earlier analysis of fewer than 750 of the donors called V segments functional above 56.7% productive rearrangements and segregating when the between-donor standard deviation exceeded 5%. To diagnose cytomegalovirus status from the catalog of TCR beta chain sequences, a statistical classification framework was built. In a later analysis, TCR nucleotide sequences were compared against IMGT/GENE-DB human TR gene sequences so that V and J genes could be assigned. Using the TCRdist pipeline, a later analysis assigned CDR3 sequences along with most-parsimonious VDJ recombination scenarios. A later analysis defined each TCR beta chain by its CDR3 amino acid sequence plus V-gene family, and excluded reads lacking a unique V-gene family. A later analysis removed several hundred highly shared, low-generation-probability nucleotide sequences to deal with suspected cross-contamination and a sequencing artifact. A later analysis calculated a clonal expansion index for each public chain from normalized within-repertoire ranks of inferred template counts. In a later analysis, generation probabilities were computed with a VDJ recombination model fitted to out-of-frame rearrangements, and the resulting probabilities were checked against IGoR. Hypergeometric tests were used in a later analysis to score TCR-TCR, TCR-HLA and TCR-CMV co-occurrence, with a repertoire-size bias correction applied to the TCR pairs. In a later analysis, false discovery rates were estimated by permuting HLA or CMV assignments 20 times. A later analysis grouped co-occurring TCRs with DBSCAN, adding TCRdist sequence similarity when clustering within HLA-allele-positive subsets. For co-occurrence clustering, repertoires with fewer than 30,000 or more than 120,000 public chains were excluded, along with about five repertoires with anomalous nucleotide sharing. TCRdb obtained this table from immuneACCESS and retained in-frame rearrangements with V and J assigned. These tables miss some clones; where compared with another copy, unresolved V genes account for less than half of the shortfall, and the remainder is unexplained. Clone size and the V and J calls come from that table; the DNA yielded D and trimming. The sample table lists 100,000 or so clones, roughly 13% of them with a count of one. About 16% of the sample comes from the top ten.

This sequence uses TRBV28 and TRBJ1-3; TRBD1 is possibly the D segment (6 matching bases). Material: PBMCs. The clonotype originates from a man between 40 and 49 years old in good health and CMV-seropositive. The CDR3 has the sequence CASSPGVTGQGNTIYF. Here is the DNA: TGTGCCAGCAGTCCAGGGGTCACAGGGCAGGGAAACACCATATATTTT.